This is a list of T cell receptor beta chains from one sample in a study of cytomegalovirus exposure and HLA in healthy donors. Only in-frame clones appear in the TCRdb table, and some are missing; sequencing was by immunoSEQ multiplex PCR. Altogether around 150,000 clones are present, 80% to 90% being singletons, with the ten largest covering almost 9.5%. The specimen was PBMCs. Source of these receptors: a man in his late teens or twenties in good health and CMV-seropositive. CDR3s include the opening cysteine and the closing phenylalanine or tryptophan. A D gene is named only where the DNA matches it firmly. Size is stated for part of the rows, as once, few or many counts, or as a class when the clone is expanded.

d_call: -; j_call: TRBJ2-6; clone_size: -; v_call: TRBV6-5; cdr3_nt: TGTGCCAGCAGTGCAGGGATCTCTGGGGCCAACGTCCTGACTTTC; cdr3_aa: CASSAGISGANVLTF
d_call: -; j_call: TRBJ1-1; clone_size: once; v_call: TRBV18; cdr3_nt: TGTGCCAGCTCACCAACAGGGAGAGGCACTGAAGCTTTCTTT; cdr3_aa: CASSPTGRGTEAFF
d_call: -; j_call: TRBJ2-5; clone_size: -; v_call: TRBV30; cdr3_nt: TGTGCCTGGAGTGTACTGGGAGGGACCCAGTACTTC; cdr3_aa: CAWSVLGGTQYF
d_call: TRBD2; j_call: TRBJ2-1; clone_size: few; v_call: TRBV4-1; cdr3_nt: TGCGCCAGCAGCCAAGAACCCAGCGGGGGGACTAGCTCCTACAATGAGCAGTTCTTC; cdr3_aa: CASSQEPSGGTSSYNEQFF
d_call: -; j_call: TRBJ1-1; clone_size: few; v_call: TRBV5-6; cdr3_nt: TGTGCCAGCAGCGTGACAGCTAACACTGAAGCTTTCTTT; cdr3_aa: CASSVTANTEAFF
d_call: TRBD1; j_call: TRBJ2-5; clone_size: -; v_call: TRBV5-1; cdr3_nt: TGCGCCAGCAGCTTGTTGGGGGCGACAGGGATTGTGGGGGAGACCCAGTACTTC; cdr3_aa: CASSLLGATGIVGETQYF
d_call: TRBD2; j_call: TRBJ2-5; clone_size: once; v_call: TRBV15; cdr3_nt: TGTGCCACCAGCAGATATCTAGCGGGGGGCCAAGAGACCCAGTACTTC; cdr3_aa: CATSRYLAGGQETQYF
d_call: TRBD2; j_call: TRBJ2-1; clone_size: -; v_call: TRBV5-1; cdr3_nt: TGCGCCAGCAGCTTGGCCCTAGCGGGACGGTTCAACAATGAGCAGTTCTTC; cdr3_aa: CASSLALAGRFNNEQFF
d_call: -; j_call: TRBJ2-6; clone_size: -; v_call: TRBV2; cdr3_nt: TGTGCCAGCAGTGTGCAGGGAGGTGGGGCCAACGTCCTGACTTTC; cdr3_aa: CASSVQGGGANVLTF
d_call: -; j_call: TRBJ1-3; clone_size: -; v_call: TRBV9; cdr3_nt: TGTGCCAGCAGCGTAGGGGTAGTCGGGTCGGGAAACACCATATATTTT; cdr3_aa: CASSVGVVGSGNTIYF
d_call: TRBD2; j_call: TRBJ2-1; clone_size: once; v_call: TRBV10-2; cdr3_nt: TGCGCCAGCAGTAAAGCGGGGTCCTACAATGAGCAGTTCTTC; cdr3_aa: CASSKAGSYNEQFF
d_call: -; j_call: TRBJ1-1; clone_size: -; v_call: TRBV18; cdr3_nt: TGTGCCAGCTCACCGATTCGGGGGGATGAAGCTTTCTTT; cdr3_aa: CASSPIRGDEAFF
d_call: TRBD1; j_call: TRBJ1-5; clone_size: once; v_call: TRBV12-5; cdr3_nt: TGTGCTAGTGGTTTGGAAACACCGGGACAGACATCCACCCCCAATCAGCCCCAGCATTTT; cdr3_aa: CASGLETPGQTSTPNQPQHF
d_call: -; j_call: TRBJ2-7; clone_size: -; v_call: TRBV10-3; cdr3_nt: TGTGCCATCAGCTCCACAGGCTACGAGCAGTACTTC; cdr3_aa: CAISSTGYEQYF
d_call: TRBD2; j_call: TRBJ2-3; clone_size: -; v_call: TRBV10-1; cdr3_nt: TGCGCCAGCAGTCCTGGGACTAGCGGATACACAGATACGCAGTATTTT; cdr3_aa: CASSPGTSGYTDTQYF
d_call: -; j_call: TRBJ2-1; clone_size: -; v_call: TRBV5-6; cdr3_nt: TGTGCCAGCAGCTTGGAACTCTACAATGAGCAGTTCTTC; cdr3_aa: CASSLELYNEQFF
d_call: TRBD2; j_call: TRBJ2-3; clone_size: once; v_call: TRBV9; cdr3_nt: TGTGCCAGCAGCCCCAGACTAGCGGGGGGGGAAACAGATACGCAGTATTTT; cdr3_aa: CASSPRLAGGETDTQYF
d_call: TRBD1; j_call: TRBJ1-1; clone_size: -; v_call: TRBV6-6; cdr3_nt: TGTGCCAGCAGTTACTCGAGTGCAGGGGGTCCGAAGAAGGCTTTCTTT; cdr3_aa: CASSYSSAGGPKKAFF
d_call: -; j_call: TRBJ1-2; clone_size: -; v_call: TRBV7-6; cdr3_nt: TGTGCCAGCAGCTTAGCGCACAGGGACTATGGCTACACCTTC; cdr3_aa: CASSLAHRDYGYTF
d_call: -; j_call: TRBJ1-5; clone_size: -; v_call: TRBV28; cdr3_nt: TGTGCCAGCAGTTTGGTTATGTACTCGGGGGGCGGTCAGCCCCAGCATTTT; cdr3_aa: CASSLVMYSGGGQPQHF
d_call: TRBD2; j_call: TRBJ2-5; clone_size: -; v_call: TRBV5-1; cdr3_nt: TGCGCCAGCAGACGGGCTAGCGGGGGGGCGTACCAAGAGACCCAGTACTTC; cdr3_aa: CASRRASGGAYQETQYF
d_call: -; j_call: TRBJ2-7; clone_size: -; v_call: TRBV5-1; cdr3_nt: TGCGCCAGCAGCTTGGAGGGTTATGGCAGGGGGGTTCCCTACGAGCAGTACTTC; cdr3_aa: CASSLEGYGRGVPYEQYF
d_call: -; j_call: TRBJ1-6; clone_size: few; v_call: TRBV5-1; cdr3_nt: TGCGCCAGCAGCTTGGGACAGGTGGATTCACCCCTCCACTTT; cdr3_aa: CASSLGQVDSPLHF
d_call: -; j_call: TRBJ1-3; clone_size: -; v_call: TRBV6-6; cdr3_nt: TGTGCCAGCAGTGCAGGGGTATCTGGAAACACCATATATTTT; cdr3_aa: CASSAGVSGNTIYF
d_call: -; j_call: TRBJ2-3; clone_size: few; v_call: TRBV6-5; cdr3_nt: TGTGCCAGCAGTTACTCGATACCCACGGAGGATACGCAGTATTTT; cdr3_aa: CASSYSIPTEDTQYF
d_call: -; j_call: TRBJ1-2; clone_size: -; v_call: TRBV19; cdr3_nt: TGTGCCAGTAGGAGGGTCCATGGCTACACCTTC; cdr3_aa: CASRRVHGYTF
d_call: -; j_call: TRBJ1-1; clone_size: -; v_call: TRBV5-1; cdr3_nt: TGCGCCAGCAGCTTGTTGACAGAGTCGAACACTGAAGCTTTCTTT; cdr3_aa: CASSLLTESNTEAFF
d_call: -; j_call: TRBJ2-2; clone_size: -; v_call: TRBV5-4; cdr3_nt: TGTGCCAGCAGCTTGGTTACAGGGAATCTCGGGGAGCTGTTTTTT; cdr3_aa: CASSLVTGNLGELFF
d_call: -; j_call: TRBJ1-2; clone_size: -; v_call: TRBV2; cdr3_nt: TGTGCCAGCAGTGCGACGCCGCCTGGAGGTGGCTACACCTTC; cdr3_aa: CASSATPPGGGYTF
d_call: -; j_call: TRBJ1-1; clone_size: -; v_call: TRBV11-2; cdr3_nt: TGTGCCAGCAGCTTAGCGGTGATGAACACTGAAGCTTTCTTT; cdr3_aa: CASSLAVMNTEAFF
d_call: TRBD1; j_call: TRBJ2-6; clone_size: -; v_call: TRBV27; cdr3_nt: TGTGCCAGCAGTAGGACAGGGGTCGGGGCCAACGTCCTGACTTTC; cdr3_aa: CASSRTGVGANVLTF
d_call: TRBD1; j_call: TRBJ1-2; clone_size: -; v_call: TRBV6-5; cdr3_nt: TGTGCCAGCAGTCAGACAGGGAACGCTGGCTATGGCTACACCTTC; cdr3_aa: CASSQTGNAGYGYTF
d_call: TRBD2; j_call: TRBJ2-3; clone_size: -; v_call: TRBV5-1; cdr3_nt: TGCGCCAGCAGCTTGGATAGCGCTAGCGGGGGGAGCACAGATACGCAGTATTTT; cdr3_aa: CASSLDSASGGSTDTQYF
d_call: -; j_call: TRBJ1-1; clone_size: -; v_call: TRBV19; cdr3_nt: TGTGCCAGTAGTACCGTCGGGTCGAACACTGAAGCTTTCTTT; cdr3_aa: CASSTVGSNTEAFF
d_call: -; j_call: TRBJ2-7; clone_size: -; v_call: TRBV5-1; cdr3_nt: TGCGCCAGCAGCTTGGACATGATCTACGAGCAGTACTTC; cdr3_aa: CASSLDMIYEQYF
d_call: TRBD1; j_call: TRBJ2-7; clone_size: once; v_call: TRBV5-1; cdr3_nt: TGCGCCAGCAGCTTGGAGGGGACAGGGTTCTACGAGCAGTACTTC; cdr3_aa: CASSLEGTGFYEQYF
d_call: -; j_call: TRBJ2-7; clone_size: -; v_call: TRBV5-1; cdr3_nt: TGCGCCAGCAGCGTTTTTGGTGGCAGGGTCGACGAGCAGTACTTC; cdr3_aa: CASSVFGGRVDEQYF
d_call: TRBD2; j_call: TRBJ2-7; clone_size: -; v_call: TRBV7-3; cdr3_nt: TGTGCCAGCAGCTCCGACCCCAGCGGGGGGGCTTACGAGCAGTACTTC; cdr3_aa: CASSSDPSGGAYEQYF
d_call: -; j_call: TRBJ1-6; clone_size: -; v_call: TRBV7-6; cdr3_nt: TGTGCCAGCAGCTTAAACAGGGCAAATTCACCCCTCCACTTT; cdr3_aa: CASSLNRANSPLHF
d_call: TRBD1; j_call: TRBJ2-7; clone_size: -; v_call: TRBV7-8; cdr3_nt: TGTGCCAGCAGCCGTACTGGGACAGCCTCCTACGAGCAGTACTTC; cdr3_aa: CASSRTGTASYEQYF
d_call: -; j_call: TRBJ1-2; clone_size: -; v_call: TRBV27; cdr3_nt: TGTGCTTCTTGGGGGGACGGCTACACCTTC; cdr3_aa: CASWGDGYTF